The 15 T cell receptor beta chains in this list originate from one sample, sequenced in a study of blood T cell repertoires in COVID-19. Data came from immunoSEQ multiplex PCR; TCRdb stores just in-frame clones and leaves some out. The profile shows about 430,000 clones, about 88% of them singletons. The sequencing sample was made of PBMCs or T cells enriched from blood (not recorded which). Source of these receptors: a woman younger than 30 who had been exposed to COVID-19.

The table lists this clone with a count of one. This chain joins TRBV24-1 and TRBJ2-7, with 7 bases fitting TRBD1. This CDR3 is built from 15 residues. CDR1 and CDR2 (germline): KGHDR, SFDVKD. The J segment lost 6 bases and the V segment lost 4 bases, leaving 11 bases of the junction unmatched. CDR3 DNA sequence: TGTGCCACCAGTGACCGGACAGGCCCGTGGGGCGAGCAGTACTTC. Amino acid sequence: CATSDRTGPWGEQYF.

The chain uses TRBV12-3 or TRBV12-4 and TRBJ2-7, with 7 bases lining up with TRBD1. The CDR3 covers 13 residues. J gave up 9 bases and V 6 bases, and 11 bases lay outside the gene matches. The CDR3 sequence is CASSADRVSGQYF. The DNA of the CDR3 is TGTGCCAGCAGCGCCGACAGGGTCAGCGGGCAGTACTTC.

This rearrangement joins TRBV29-1 to TRBJ2-5, with TRBD1 identical over 7 bases. CDR1 and CDR2 from the germline V gene are SQVTM and ANQGSEA. With 2 bases clipped from V and 5 bases from J, the junction kept 5 bases outside the gene matches. The CDR3 totals 13 residues. The CDR3 DNA reads TGCAGCGTTGAACTTATAGGGGGCGAGACCCAGTACTTC. Its translation: CSVELIGGETQYF.

The chain recombines TRBV11-2 with TRBJ2-7; D gene ambiguous. CDR1 is SGHAT and CDR2 is FQNNGV in the germline V gene. Trimming left V 5 bases short and J 0 bases short, with 17 bases between. This CDR3 spans 16 amino acids. The CDR3 region is CASSVGGFLYSYEQYF. In nucleotides, the CDR3 is TGTGCCAGCAGCGTCGGCGGATTCTTGTACTCCTACGAGCAGTACTTC.

The chain joins TRBV27 to TRBJ2-7, with a tentative D call TRBD2 (6 bases). Trimming pared 2 bases from V and 3 bases from J, leaving 11 bases between. The CDR3 is made up of 14 amino acids. Germline CDR1 is MNHEY and CDR2 is SMNVEV (reference sequence). The DNA for the CDR3 is TGTGCCAGCAGTTTAAGACTAGAAGGCTACGAGCAGTACTTC. Encoded protein: CASSLRLEGYEQYF.

V usage is TRBV7-2 and J usage is TRBJ2-7; D perhaps matches TRBD1 (5 bases). CDR3 length equals 14 residues. Deletions cut 6 bases from V and 0 bases from J, with 12 bases between. From germline, CDR1 is SGHTA and CDR2 FQGNSA. In nucleotides, the CDR3 is TGTGCCAGCAGTCCCGACAGATTCTCCTACGAGCAGTACTTC. Protein: CASSPDRFSYEQYF.

This clone was observed once. The chain combines TRBV4-2 with TRBJ2-3, with TRBD2 identical over 9 bases. The V gene's germline CDR1 is LGHNA and CDR2 YNFKEQ. J gave up 1 base and V 4 bases, and 3 bases lay outside the gene matches. This CDR3 has 15 residues. CDR3 DNA: TGTGCCAGCAGCCGGCCTAGCGGGGGCACAGATACGCAGTATTTT. This translates into CASSRPSGGTDTQYF.

This chain links TRBV6-5 with TRBJ1-1; D might be TRBD1 (6 bases). The germline CDR1 and CDR2 sequences are MNHEY and SVGAGI. V dropped 0 bases and J dropped 6 bases, with 11 bases sitting between them. This CDR3 is 14 amino acids long. CDR3 DNA: TGTGCCAGCAGTTACTCGCCACAGGGAGCTGAAGCTTTCTTT. Encoded protein: CASSYSPQGAEAFF.

The J gene is TRBJ1-1, the V gene TRBV28; unclear D gene. Per germline, CDR1 MDHEN and CDR2 SYDVKM. V was clipped by 6 bases and J by 1 base, with 6 bases between them. The CDR3 contains 12 residues. The CDR3 DNA reads TGTGCCAGCAGGGAGGGGAACACTGAAGCTTTCTTT. Protein: CASREGNTEAFF.

The count of this clone is one. V gene TRBV18 combines with J gene TRBJ1-6; D not certain. In germline, CDR1 is KGHSH, CDR2 LQKENI. The CDR3 runs 16 residues. V was shortened by 4 bases and J by 0 bases, with 10 bases between the two germline ends. The CDR3 DNA follows: TGTGCCAGCTCACTGGCCTCCAGCTCCTATAATTCACCCCTCCACTTT. Its protein is CASSLASSSYNSPLHF.

The V and J genes are TRBV13 and TRBJ2-1; perhaps TRBD1 as D (6 bases). Trimming left V 4 bases short and J 3 bases short, with 10 bases between. The CDR3 is 14 amino acids. CDR1 and CDR2 (germline): PRHDT, FYEKMQ (reference sequence). In DNA, the CDR3 is TGTGCCAGCAGCTCGGACAGTCTCTACAATGAGCAGTTCTTC. This translates into CASSSDSLYNEQFF.

The V call is TRBV15, the J call TRBJ2-1, with 8 bases identical to TRBD2. Germline V gene data show CDR1 as LNHNV and CDR2 as YYDKDF (reference sequence). Trimming took 2 bases from V and 2 from J; bases not matched to a gene: 5. This CDR3 comprises 16 residues. The CDR3 sequence: CATSRPGLATYNEQFF. The CDR3 DNA is TGTGCCACCAGCAGACCAGGACTAGCTACCTACAATGAGCAGTTCTTC. The whole variable domain, remainder taken from reference TRBV15 and TRBJ2-1, is DAMVIQNPRYQVTQFGKPVTLSCSQTLNHNVMYWYQQKSSQAPKLLFHYYDKDFNNEADTPDNFQSRRPNTSFCFLDIRSPGLGDTAMYLCATSRPGLATYNEQFFGPGTRLTVL.

The CDR3 protein is CATSVRLAGGNSYNEQFF. CDR3 DNA sequence: TGTGCCACCAGCGTCCGACTAGCGGGGGGGAACTCCTACAATGAGCAGTTCTTC. The chain carries TRBV15 and TRBJ2-1; TRBD2 matches 14 bases. V gave up 5 bases and J gave up 0 bases; unmatched junction bases: 6. The germline CDR1 and CDR2 sequences are LNHNV and YYDKDF (reference sequence). This CDR3 is 18 amino acids long. The whole variable domain, remainder taken from reference TRBV15 and TRBJ2-1, is DAMVIQNPRYQVTQFGKPVTLSCSQTLNHNVMYWYQQKSSQAPKLLFHYYDKDFNNEADTPDNFQSRRPNTSFCFLDIRSPGLGDTAMYLCATSVRLAGGNSYNEQFFGPGTRLTVL.

This sequence joins TRBV6-2 or TRBV6-3 and TRBJ1-2; D perhaps matches TRBD1 (6 bases). V lost 1 base and J lost 4, with 7 bases in between. The germline V gene encodes CDR1 MNHEY and CDR2 SVGEGT. This CDR3 spans 13 amino acids. Here the CDR3 DNA reads TGTGCCAGCAGTTACTTAGGGGGCTATGGCTACACCTTC. Protein product: CASSYLGGYGYTF.

The CDR3 DNA reads as TGCAGCGTAGACCACGGGGGTTCCTACAATGAGCAGTTCTTC. Protein: CSVDHGGSYNEQFF. The chain combines TRBV29-1 with TRBJ2-1; weak D call: TRBD2 (6 bases). The germline V gene encodes CDR1 SQVTM and CDR2 ANQGSEA. CDR3 size: 14 residues. Trimming took 6 bases from V and 1 from J, leaving 13 bases between them.